This T cell receptor beta chain derives from a study of shared clonotypes between healthy human individuals. Study-wide points: The study generally estimated greater richness for naive than memory subsets. Large sequencing depth failed to make sorted-subset sequencing complete, rarefaction showed.

CDR1 is WNHNN, CDR2 SYGVQD, per germline (reference sequence). Between the trimmed V and J ends, which lost 4 bases and 6 bases, there was a span of 13 bases. The CDR3 runs to 14 residues. Sorted-subset replicate PCR reactions were performed with around 200 ng DNA, corresponding to tens of thousands of T cell genomes. Method: immunoSEQ multiplex PCR; TCRdb's copy keeps in-frame clones and lacks some. This table holds about 2.1 million clones, just over 90% found once. The naive CD8 population came from CD45RO-negative cells selected for CCR7, without terminally differentiated effector memory CD45RA+ cells. Only one count was recorded for this clone. Its antigen remains unknown.

This receptor was identified in a man between 18 and 29 years old in good health. Some clones in this sample may be carry-over from other donors' samples. The sequencing input was naive CD8+ T cells from PBMCs. The chain joins TRBV10-1 to TRBJ2-1; TRBD2 might be the D (6 bases). CDR3 DNA: TGCGCCAGCAGTGGAGGGCAGGGAGGCAATGAGCAGTTCTTC. Amino acids: CASSGGQGGNEQFF.